This T cell receptor beta chain was obtained from a study of identical twins. This CDR3 has 12 residues. Trimming took 9 bases from V and 5 from J, leaving 14 bases between them. Germline V CDR1 and CDR2: MNHEY, SMNVEV (reference sequence). One entry per CDR3 protein, called by TCRdb with MiXCR from the 5' RACE reads. This table has approximately 590,000 distinct CDR3 sequences, roughly 9.9% appearing once. Only a few counts were recorded for this clonotype. These data were also filed under a second study, of yellow fever vaccine responses in identical twins.

The sequenced sample consisted of PBMCs. The receptor was derived from a woman aged 18-29 years in good health. V and J are TRBV27 and TRBJ2-7, with D possibly being TRBD1 or TRBD2 (5 bases each). CDR3 protein: CASSTGRNEQYF. In DNA, the CDR3 is TGTGCCAGTTCTACGGGACGCAACGAGCAGTACTTC.